This record looks at one TCR beta chain sequence and its context. Its antigen is undetermined. This sample stems from a study of T cell responses to AZD1222 COVID-19 vaccine. Findings of the study overall: Females made up more of the donors, who were largely white British, and clonal diversity may have come out too low. Spike regions recognized by vaccine-associated CD4 TCRs spanned the protein, led by 160-218 and 743-854. No day 14 peak samples; only post-peak repertoires were characterized.

Unmatched junction bases numbered 9, after V lost 4 bases and J lost 6 bases. The CDR3 runs to 15 residues. Germline CDR1 and CDR2: MDHEN and SYDVKM. The table came from immunoSEQ multiplex PCR; TCRdb's copy has only in-frame clones and leaves some out. Altogether approximately 68,000 clones are present, around nine tenths being singletons, with the ten largest covering 4.8%. The chain has TRBV28 and TRBJ2-3, with 8 bases lining up with TRBD1. The sample was peripheral blood, taken 28 days after the second dose of the MenACWY control vaccine. The source is an adult who received the MenACWY meningococcal vaccine as a control. This CDR3 reads CASSSTGAAQDTQYF. The CDR3, as DNA: TGTGCCAGCAGTTCGACAGGGGCAGCACAGGATACGCAGTATTTT.